This record concerns one T cell receptor beta chain sequence. Its antigen is undetermined. The germline V gene encodes CDR1 SGHDT and CDR2 YYEEEE. V was pared by 4 bases and J by 0 bases, with 11 bases between. This CDR3 has 16 amino acids. The sample is drawn from a study of regulatory T cells in long-lasting Graves disease. Study-level findings and limits: Relative to new patients (roughly 950), persistent patients exhibited greater sharing of public clonotypes (over 2,500).

The time point is: newly diagnosed GD, antithyroid drugs for less than 3 months. RNA isolated from PBMCs was used to make the TCR library. Library construction for TCR beta used iRepertoire HTBI primers and Arm-PCR of CDR3 regions. Each CDR3 protein is one row after TCRdb ran MiXCR on the multiplex PCR reads. This sample has around 460,000 distinct CDR3 sequences, with 14% found just once. The same specimen was also included in a second study, on T cells in Graves' hyperthyroidism and ophthalmopathy. Turning to that study: The HTBI primer set drove a first-round RT-PCR of the TCR CDR3.

V usage is TRBV5-6 and J usage is TRBJ2-6; the D is unclear. The source was peripheral blood mononuclear cells (PBMCs), collected at new diagnosis, from a patient treated with antithyroid drugs. The origin of this receptor is a woman in her forties or fifties with Graves disease. CDR3 DNA sequence: TGTGCCAGCAGCCCGGACGGGCCCTCTGGGGCCAACGTCCTGACTTTC. The encoded protein is CASSPDGPSGANVLTF.